Below are 23 T cell receptor beta chains sequenced from a single sample in a study of cytomegalovirus exposure and HLA in healthy donors. The PCR had 60 Vbeta and 13 Jbeta primers. This table comes from immunoSEQ multiplex PCR, and its TCRdb copy is limited to in-frame clones, with some not included. The repertoire holds roughly 130,000 clones, with roughly 8.3% as singletons. The sequenced sample consisted of PBMCs. These receptors came from a man aged 35-49 years in good health and CMV-seronegative.

This sequence joins TRBV4-3 and TRBJ2-5; TRBD2 matches at 13 bases. The CDR3 loop spans 16 amino acids. The V gene's germline CDR1 is LGHNA and CDR2 YSLEER. V was pared by 4 bases and J by 2 bases, with 4 bases of the junction left unmatched. The CDR3 DNA reads as TGCGCCAGCAGCCCGGGACTAGCGGGGTATCAAGAGACCCAGTACTTC. This translates into CASSPGLAGYQETQYF.

A remark on this clone: Its ends do not fully match the called genes, so a read error is possible. V is TRBV18 and J is TRBJ1-1, with D unresolved. The CDR3 covers 13 residues. Per germline, CDR1 KGHSH and CDR2 LQKENI. CDR3 protein: CAGSDTVNTEAFF. The CDR3 nucleotides are TGTGCCGGCTCAGACACAGTCAACACTGAAGCTTTCTTT.

This clone was observed a handful of times. The genes are TRBV19 and TRBJ1-1, with D unresolved. The CDR3 totals 13 residues. V lost 7 bases to trimming and J lost 2 bases, with 11 bases between them. The germline V gene encodes CDR1 LNHDA and CDR2 SQIVND (reference sequence). The DNA for the CDR3 is TGTGCCAGTACCAATACAGCAAACACTGAAGCTTTCTTT. It yields the protein CASTNTANTEAFF.

This clone showed up just a few times. The rearrangement uses TRBV5-1 and TRBJ1-2; D perhaps matches TRBD1 (6 bases). V lost 2 bases to trimming and J lost 2 bases, with 19 bases between them. Germline lookup yields CDR1 SGHRS and CDR2 YFSETQ. The CDR3 spans 17 residues. CDR3 bases: TGCGCCAGCAGCTTCCTTCGACAGGAGGCGTCCAACTATGGCTACACCTTC. Translation gives CASSFLRQEASNYGYTF.

The V and J genes are TRBV21-1 and TRBJ2-7; the table calls TRBD1, which could not be checked here. TRBV21-1 is tagged as a pseudogene. The CDR3 contains 15 residues. DNA of the CDR3: TGTGCCAGCAGCAAAGGACAGGGGATGGCCTACGAGCAGTACTTC. Amino acid sequence: CASSKGQGMAYEQYF.

This clone appeared a few times. The chain joins TRBV10-3 to TRBJ2-7; maybe TRBD2 (7 bases). The germline CDR1 and CDR2 sequences are ENHRY and SYGVKD. V lost 11 bases and J lost 5, with 13 bases in between. The CDR3 covers 11 residues. The CDR3 sequence: CASGRGDEQYF. CDR3 sequence (DNA): TGTGCCTCGGGGAGGGGGGACGAGCAGTACTTC.

With respect to this clone: Within the sample, other DNA sequences also encode this same CDR3. The chain recombines TRBV5-6 with TRBJ1-1; no clear D. CDR3 size: 15 residues. Germline loops: CDR1 SGHDT, CDR2 YYEEEE. Between the trimmed V and J ends, which lost 0 bases and 1 base, there was a span of 10 bases. CDR3 protein: CASSLVRAGNTEAFF. The CDR3 bases are TGTGCCAGCAGCTTGGTGAGGGCAGGGAACACTGAAGCTTTCTTT.

The chain joins TRBV28 to TRBJ2-2, with 7 bases fitting TRBD1. CDR1 MDHEN and CDR2 SYDVKM come from the germline V gene. CDR3 length equals 14 residues. J gave up 1 base and V 6 bases, and 2 bases lay outside the gene matches. CDR3 in amino acids: CASSRGLNTGELFF. CDR3 bases: TGTGCCAGCAGCAGGGGGTTGAACACCGGGGAGCTGTTTTTT.

This clone was counted only a few times. The V and J genes are TRBV6-6 and TRBJ2-7, with TRBD1 matching over 7 bases. This CDR3 comprises 15 residues. Germline-derived CDR1 and CDR2 are MNHNY and SVGAGI (reference sequence). J lost 0 bases, V lost 0 bases, and 2 bases had no gene match. CDR3 nucleotide sequence: TGTGCCAGCAGTTACTCTGGGACAGTCTCCTACGAGCAGTACTTC. This gives the protein CASSYSGTVSYEQYF.

This clone was counted a few times. This chain connects TRBV6-4 to TRBJ2-1, with 8 bases aligning to TRBD2. Germline CDR1 reads MRHNA; CDR2 reads SNTAGT. V was clipped by 3 bases and J by 9 bases; unmatched bases: 10. The length of the CDR3 is 15 residues. CDR3 in amino acids: CASSELAGGVGEQFF. CDR3 DNA: TGTGCCAGCAGTGAGCTTGCCGGGGGGGTTGGTGAGCAGTTCTTC.

Note on this clone: This CDR3 is also generated by other DNA sequences in the sample. This chain uses TRBV9 with TRBJ2-5, with 14 bases matching TRBD2. The V gene end was trimmed by 0 bases and the J gene end by 5 bases; junction bases not matched to a gene: 9. There are 18 residues in the CDR3. CDR1 and CDR2 from the germline V gene are SGDLS and YYNGEE. In nucleotides, the CDR3 is TGTGCCAGCAGCGTAGGGTCTCGACTAGCGGGAGGGCTGGAGACCCAGTACTTC. It translates to CASSVGSRLAGGLETQYF. The full variable domain, in which reference TRBV9 and TRBJ2-5 provide the parts outside the CDR3, is DSGVTQTPKHLITATGQRVTLRCSPRSGDLSVYWYQQSLDQGLQFLIQYYNGEERAKGNILERFSAQQFPDLHSELNLSSLELGDSALYFCASSVGSRLAGGLETQYFGPGTRLLVL.

This clone was seen a few times. The chain uses TRBV11-2 and TRBJ1-5; unclear D gene. CDR1 and CDR2 from the germline V gene are SGHAT and FQNNGV. The CDR3 spans 15 residues. V shed 5 bases and J shed 1 base, with 12 bases lying between them. The CDR3 sequence is CASSLNPGSNQPQHF. The CDR3 nucleotides read TGTGCCAGCAGCCTCAACCCGGGGAGCAATCAGCCCCAGCATTTT.

There are a few counts of this clone. CDR3 in DNA: TGTGCCACCGCGGGACAGGCCACCTACGAGCAGTACTTC. Its protein is CATAGQATYEQYF. The rearrangement joins TRBV6-6 to TRBJ2-7; 8 bases agree with TRBD1. Germline V gene lookup returns CDR1 MNHNY and CDR2 SVGAGI (reference sequence). This CDR3 region has 13 residues. V was pared by 10 bases and J by 2 bases, with 7 bases of the junction left unmatched.

The chain recombines TRBV6-1 with TRBJ2-1; tentatively, D is TRBD1 (5 bases). The germline V and J ends were trimmed by 1 base and 14 bases, with 12 bases remaining between them. CDR1 and CDR2 from the germline V gene are MNHNS and SASEGT. The CDR3 has 12 amino acids. CDR3 DNA: TGTGCCAGCAGTGAAGGGGGCAGGGTGGAGTTCTTC. Protein product: CASSEGGRVEFF.

J is TRBJ2-1 and V is TRBV5-1; 15 positions match TRBD2. CDR1 and CDR2 from the germline V gene are SGHRS and YFSETQ. This CDR3 is 17 amino acids long. The V segment lost 2 bases and the J segment 8 bases; nucleotides outside the gene matches: 8. The CDR3 loop reads CASSFSGLAGGSYEQFF. The CDR3 region has the DNA TGCGCCAGCAGCTTTTCTGGACTAGCGGGGGGGAGCTATGAGCAGTTCTTC.

This clone was counted only a few times. V usage is TRBV7-8 and J usage is TRBJ1-1; D gene uncertain. Per germline, CDR1 SGHVS and CDR2 FQNEAQ. The CDR3 is 13 residues long. Deletions cut 1 base from V and 7 bases from J, with 10 bases between. The DNA for the CDR3 is TGTGCCAGCAGCTTAGGAGGTGGGAGTGAAGCTTTCTTT. Translating it yields CASSLGGGSEAFF.

The chain carries TRBV6-1 and TRBJ2-1; 8 nucleotides match TRBD1. The CDR3 length is 13 residues. The germline V gene has CDR1 MNHNS and CDR2 SASEGT. V lost 8 bases and J lost 6; bases outside the gene matches: 6. CDR3 sequence: CASEAGGRNEQFF. In DNA, the CDR3 is TGTGCCAGCGAAGCAGGGGGCCGCAATGAGCAGTTCTTC.

The chain couples TRBV19 to TRBJ1-1, with a possible D match to TRBD1 (5 bases). Between the trimmed V and J ends, which lost 3 bases and 3 bases, there was a span of 14 bases. The germline gives CDR1 LNHDA, CDR2 SQIVND (reference sequence). This CDR3 is 15 amino acids long. CDR3 region: CASSIWGGRDTEAFF. The CDR3 bases are TGTGCCAGTAGTATCTGGGGGGGAAGAGACACTGAAGCTTTCTTT.

The sample holds a few counts of this clone. CDR3 DNA sequence: TGTGCCACCAGAACAGGGTCCAGCTCCTACGAGCAGTACTTC. Its translation is CATRTGSSSYEQYF. The rearrangement uses TRBV15 and TRBJ2-7, with D tentatively TRBD1 (6 bases). Trimming took off 6 bases at V and 0 bases at J, with 12 bases between the two ends. CDR1 and CDR2 from the germline V gene are LNHNV and YYDKDF (reference sequence). The CDR3 contains 14 residues.

This clone appeared a few times. This rearrangement joins TRBV7-9 to TRBJ2-1; 7 nucleotides align to TRBD2. From germline, CDR1 is SEHNR and CDR2 FQNEAQ (reference sequence). CDR3 length equals 12 residues. J was trimmed by 8 bases and V by 5 bases; bases with no gene match: 3. The CDR3 reads CASSPRGDEQFF. In nucleotides, the CDR3 is TGTGCCAGCAGCCCCCGGGGGGATGAGCAGTTCTTC.

This clone was found a few times. This chain joins TRBV2 and TRBJ1-1; TRBD1 might be the D (6 bases). From germline, CDR1 is SNHLY and CDR2 FYNNEI. This CDR3 has 14 residues. Between the trimmed V and J ends, which lost 3 bases and 0 bases, there was a span of 8 bases. The CDR3, as DNA: TGTGCCAGCAGTGAGAACAGGGTGAACACTGAAGCTTTCTTT. The encoded protein is CASSENRVNTEAFF.

The chain joins TRBV29-1 to TRBJ1-1, with 7 bases that match TRBD1. The J segment lost 0 bases and the V segment lost 3 bases, leaving 1 base of the junction unmatched. CDR1 and CDR2 (germline): SQVTM, ANQGSEA. This CDR3 contains 13 residues. CDR3 loop: CSVEGQMNTEAFF. DNA of the CDR3: TGCAGCGTTGAGGGACAGATGAACACTGAAGCTTTCTTT.

This clone was counted between two and nine times. V usage is TRBV5-6 and J usage is TRBJ2-4, with D tentatively TRBD2 (6 bases). The CDR3 covers 17 residues. Germline V gene lookup returns CDR1 SGHDT and CDR2 YYEEEE. Trimming took off 3 bases at V and 1 base at J, with 17 bases between the two ends. The CDR3 coding sequence is TGTGCCAGCAGCTCCGAGTTGGGGCGGGGTGCCAAAAACATTCAGTACTTC. Amino acids: CASSSELGRGAKNIQYF.